This TCR beta chain emerged from a study of blood T cells in healthy people across ages. The amount of total RNA extracted per sample was at least 5.5 micrograms. V lost 6 bases and J lost 2, with 11 bases in between. The germline V gene encodes CDR1 MNHEY and CDR2 SVGAGI. The CDR3 contains 13 residues. Together with a sample-barcoded 5' primer, a J-beta primer mix was included in a second PCR lasting about 6 to 11 cycles. TCRdb itself ran the 5' RACE reads through MiXCR, one entry per CDR3 protein. Altogether 1 million or so distinct CDR3 sequences are present, 20% to 25% being singletons, with the ten largest covering approximately 0.7%. A further study also used this sample, focusing on T cells of mothers and their children.

The chain employs TRBV6-5 and TRBJ2-7; D uncertain. The receptor comes from a girl aged 2 to 10 in good health. Sample: blood. CDR3 protein: CASRPMGPYEQYF. The CDR3 DNA is TGTGCCAGCAGACCTATGGGCCCCTACGAGCAGTACTTC.